This passage covers 20 T cell receptor beta chains from one sample sequenced in a study of blood T cell repertoires in COVID-19. This table comes from immunoSEQ multiplex PCR, and its TCRdb copy is limited to in-frame clones, with some not included. The sample holds 200,000 to 250,000 clones, around 86% seen once. The material sequenced was peripheral blood. Source of these receptors: a woman aged 30 to 39 who had recovered from COVID-19.

The V and J genes are TRBV5-1 and TRBJ2-7, with 10 bases aligning to TRBD1. Germline CDR1 and CDR2: SGHRS and YFSETQ. Germline trimming cut 4 bases from V and 1 base from J; bases unmatched to any gene: 5. The length of the CDR3 is 15 residues. The CDR3 DNA follows: TGCGCCAGCAGCGCAGGGACAGGGGTTTCCTACGAGCAGTACTTC. Its translation is CASSAGTGVSYEQYF.

This clone was seen more than once but under ten times. The chain is built from TRBV19 and TRBJ1-5; tentatively, D is TRBD1 (6 bases). The germline V and J ends were trimmed by 5 bases and 9 bases, with 14 bases remaining between them. Germline V gene data show CDR1 as LNHDA and CDR2 as SQIVND (reference sequence). This CDR3 comprises 13 residues. The chain's CDR3 is CASSSRGGLPQHF. CDR3 bases: TGTGCCAGTAGTTCCAGGGGTGGCTTGCCCCAGCATTTT. The full variable domain, rest sourced from reference TRBV19 and TRBJ1-5, is DGGITQSPKYLFRKEGQNVTLSCEQNLNHDAMYWYRQDPGQGLRLIYYSQIVNDFQKGDIAEGYSVSREKKESFPLTVTSAQKNPTAFYLCASSSRGGLPQHFGDGTRLSIL.

The chain has TRBV5-4 and TRBJ2-4; D is possibly TRBD1 (5 bases). The germline V and J ends were trimmed by 2 bases and 5 bases, with 11 bases remaining between them. CDR1 SGHNT and CDR2 YYREEE come from the germline V gene (reference sequence). The CDR3 is 14 residues long. CDR3 nucleotide sequence: TGTGCCAGCAGCTTTGGGGCGCTCGAAAACATTCAGTACTTC. It translates to CASSFGALENIQYF.

The chain is built from TRBV7-9 and TRBJ2-2; 8 positions agree with TRBD2. The CDR3 has 16 residues. V lost 0 bases to trimming and J lost 5 bases; unmatched junction nucleotides: 5. CDR1 is SEHNR, CDR2 FQNEAQ, per germline (reference sequence). CDR3 DNA sequence: TGTGCCAGCAGCTTAGCGGGCGGGGGGCCGACCGGGGAGCTGTTTTTT. Translation: CASSLAGGGPTGELFF.

The chain is built from TRBV9 and TRBJ1-2; D is possibly TRBD1 (5 bases). The CDR3 consists of 14 residues. Germline loops: CDR1 SGDLS, CDR2 YYNGEE. V was cut by 0 bases and J by 4 bases, with 10 bases left in between. CDR3: CASSVGRGTYGYTF. The CDR3 DNA sequence: TGTGCCAGCAGCGTAGGGAGGGGTACCTATGGCTACACCTTC.

The V and J genes are TRBV30 and TRBJ2-2; 8 positions agree with TRBD2. This CDR3 has 15 amino acids. V was pared by 4 bases and J by 3 bases, with 7 bases of the junction left unmatched. From germline, CDR1 is GTSNPN and CDR2 SVGIG (reference sequence). The CDR3, as DNA: TGTGCCTGGACCTTTAGCGGGGTAGACACCGGGGAGCTGTTTTTT. Translated, it gives CAWTFSGVDTGELFF.

V is TRBV6-6 and J is TRBJ2-7, with 10 bases aligning to TRBD2. Germline CDR1 MNHNY, CDR2 SVGAGI (reference sequence). With V trimmed by 5 bases and J by 0 bases, 1 base remained unmatched. The CDR3 spans 14 residues. This chain's CDR3 is CASSLAGVSYEQYF. The DNA for the CDR3 is TGTGCCAGCAGTCTAGCGGGGGTCTCCTACGAGCAGTACTTC.

This sequence joins TRBV20-1 and TRBJ2-1; 7 bases fit TRBD2. Per germline, CDR1 DFQATT and CDR2 SNEGSKA (reference sequence). Trimming cost V 3 bases and J 2 bases; bases outside gene matches: 10. This CDR3 has 16 residues. CDR3 in amino acids: CSASKAGEGPYNEQFF. The CDR3 bases are TGCAGTGCTAGTAAGGCGGGGGAGGGCCCCTACAATGAGCAGTTCTTC.

This chain connects TRBV4-1 to TRBJ1-1, with 7 bases identical to TRBD1. The CDR3 length is 15 residues. The germline V gene has CDR1 MGHRA and CDR2 YSYEKL. V gave up 1 base and J gave up 4 bases; unmatched junction bases: 6. The CDR3 nucleotides are TGCGCCAGCAGCCAAGGTACAGGGGTGGGCACTGAAGCTTTCTTT. This gives the protein CASSQGTGVGTEAFF.

The chain uses TRBV5-1 and TRBJ1-4, with a possible D match to TRBD1 (5 bases). V was shortened by 6 bases and J by 0 bases, with 9 bases between the two germline ends. There are 14 residues in the CDR3. Germline V CDR1 and CDR2: SGHRS, YFSETQ. The CDR3 region is CASTPGSTNEKLFF. CDR3 nucleotides: TGCGCCAGCACCCCAGGGTCAACTAATGAAAAACTGTTTTTT.

The rearrangement links TRBV12-5 to TRBJ1-1, with 9 bases lining up with TRBD1. This CDR3 region has 18 residues. Germline CDR1 reads LGHNT; CDR2 reads FRNRAP. Trimming removed 0 bases from V and 0 bases from J; junction bases left unmatched: 8. CDR3 sequence reads: CASGLVRQGVRMNTEAFF. Written as DNA, the CDR3 is TGTGCTAGTGGTTTGGTCCGACAGGGGGTGAGGATGAACACTGAAGCTTTCTTT.

The table lists this clone with a count of one. The gene calls are TRBV6-1 and TRBJ2-5; 7 bases are a match to TRBD1. V lost 4 bases, J lost 2 bases, and 10 bases stayed unmatched. Germline CDR1 MNHNS, CDR2 SASEGT. CDR3 length: 16 residues. The CDR3 DNA reads as TGTGCCAGCAGTGCGAAGTCAGGGGGTTTGCAAGAGACCCAGTACTTC. Translation: CASSAKSGGLQETQYF.

The chain employs TRBV5-4 and TRBJ2-5; 9 nucleotides agree with TRBD2. The CDR3 sequence is 16 residues long. Trimming cost V 1 base and J 0 bases; bases outside gene matches: 4. Germline CDR1 SGHNT, CDR2 YYREEE (reference sequence). The CDR3 DNA is TGTGCCAGCAGCTTGAAAACTAGCGGGTACCAAGAGACCCAGTACTTC. Amino acids: CASSLKTSGYQETQYF.

J is TRBJ2-1 and V is TRBV2; a possible D gene is TRBD1 (5 bases). This CDR3 comprises 14 residues. Germline V lookup: CDR1 SNHLY, CDR2 FYNNEI. Trimming took off 6 bases at V and 4 bases at J, with 13 bases between the two ends. Here the CDR3 reads CASRTDPKYNEQFF. CDR3 bases: TGTGCCAGCAGGACAGATCCCAAGTACAATGAGCAGTTCTTC.

This chain links TRBV9 with TRBJ2-7; TRBD2 is a possible D gene (6 bases). Germline V gene lookup returns CDR1 SGDLS and CDR2 YYNGEE. Trimming left V 0 bases short and J 6 bases short, with 7 bases between. The CDR3 contains 12 residues. The chain's CDR3 is CASSVVGGEQYF. As DNA, the CDR3 is TGTGCCAGCAGCGTAGTGGGGGGCGAGCAGTACTTC.

The gene calls are TRBV12-2 and TRBJ1-4. TRBV12-2 is annotated as a pseudogene. This CDR3 is 16 amino acids long. DNA of the CDR3: TGTGCAAGTCGCTCCCCCTTGGGGACTCCAAATGAAAAACTGTTTTTT. Encoded protein: CASRSPLGTPNEKLFF.

This sequence joins TRBV9 and TRBJ1-5; 8 positions match TRBD1. The CDR3 spans 19 residues. In germline, CDR1 is SGDLS, CDR2 YYNGEE. V lost 3 bases, J lost 0 bases, and 14 bases stayed unmatched. Written as DNA, the CDR3 is TGTGCCAGCAGCGCTGGGGTCGGGACAGGAGCCTATAGCAATCAGCCCCAGCATTTT. Its translation: CASSAGVGTGAYSNQPQHF.

The J gene is TRBJ1-4, the V gene TRBV27; D might be TRBD1 (5 bases). The CDR3 extends over 14 amino acids. Per germline, CDR1 MNHEY and CDR2 SMNVEV (reference sequence). The V end lost 6 bases, the J end lost 2 bases, and 10 bases lay between the germline ends. In nucleotides, the CDR3 is TGTGCCAGCAGCCAGCAGGGCACTAATGAAAAACTGTTTTTT. The encoded protein is CASSQQGTNEKLFF.

This rearrangement joins TRBV2 to TRBJ2-7; tentative D call: TRBD2 (6 bases). Germline CDR1 reads SNHLY; CDR2 reads FYNNEI. The CDR3 has 11 amino acids. The V end was cut by 6 bases, the J end by 7 bases, with 10 bases between. This CDR3 is CASSEGGEQYF. In nucleotides, the CDR3 is TGTGCCAGCAGCGAGGGAGGAGAGCAGTACTTC.

The chain links TRBV9 to TRBJ1-2, with 7 positions matching TRBD1. V trimming: 0 bases; J trimming: 5 bases; junction bases outside the gene matches: 4. This CDR3 is built from 14 residues. Germline lookup yields CDR1 SGDLS and CDR2 YYNGEE. For the CDR3, the DNA is TGTGCCAGCAGCGTAGGCGACAGGGAGTATGGCTACACCTTC. This sequence encodes CASSVGDREYGYTF.